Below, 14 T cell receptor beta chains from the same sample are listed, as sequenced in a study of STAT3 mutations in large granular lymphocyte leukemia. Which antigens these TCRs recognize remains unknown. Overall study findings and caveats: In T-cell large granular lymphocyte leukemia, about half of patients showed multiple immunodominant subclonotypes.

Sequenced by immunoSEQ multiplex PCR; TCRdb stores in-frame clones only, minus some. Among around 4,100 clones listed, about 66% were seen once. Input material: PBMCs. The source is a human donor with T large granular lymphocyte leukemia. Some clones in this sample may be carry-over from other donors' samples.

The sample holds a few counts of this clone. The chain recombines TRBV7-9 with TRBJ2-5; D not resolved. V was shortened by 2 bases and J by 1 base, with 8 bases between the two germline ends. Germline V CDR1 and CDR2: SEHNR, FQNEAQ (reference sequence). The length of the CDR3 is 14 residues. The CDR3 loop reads CASSLSTAQETQYF. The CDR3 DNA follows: TGTGCCAGCAGCTTAAGTACAGCCCAAGAGACCCAGTACTTC.

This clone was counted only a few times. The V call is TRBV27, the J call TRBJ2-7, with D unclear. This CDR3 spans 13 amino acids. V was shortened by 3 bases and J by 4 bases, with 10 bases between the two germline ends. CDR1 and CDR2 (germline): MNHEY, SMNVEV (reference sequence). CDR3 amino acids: CASSFSQAYEQYF. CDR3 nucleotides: TGTGCCAGCAGTTTTTCGCAGGCATACGAGCAGTACTTC.

The DNA of the CDR3 is TGCAGCGTTGCTTCCGGTGAAGTGATTAGGGAGACCCAGTACTTC. It translates to CSVASGEVIRETQYF. V gene TRBV29-1 combines with J gene TRBJ2-5; no clear D. There are 15 residues in the CDR3. The germline V gene encodes CDR1 SQVTM and CDR2 ANQGSEA. The V end lost 4 bases, the J end lost 5 bases, and 20 bases lay between the germline ends.

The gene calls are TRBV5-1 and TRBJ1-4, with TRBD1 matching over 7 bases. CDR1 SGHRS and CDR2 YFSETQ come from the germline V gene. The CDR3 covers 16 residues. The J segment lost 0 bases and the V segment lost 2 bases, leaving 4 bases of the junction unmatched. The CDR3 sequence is CASSFGTDATNEKLFF. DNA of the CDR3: TGCGCCAGCAGCTTTGGGACAGACGCAACTAATGAAAAACTGTTTTTT.

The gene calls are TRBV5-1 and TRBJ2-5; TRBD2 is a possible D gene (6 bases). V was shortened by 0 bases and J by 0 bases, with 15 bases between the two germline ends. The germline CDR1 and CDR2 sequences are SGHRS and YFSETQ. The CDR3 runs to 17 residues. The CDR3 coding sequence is TGCGCCAGCAGCTTGGCCGTGGGGGGACTGTACCAAGAGACCCAGTACTTC. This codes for CASSLAVGGLYQETQYF.

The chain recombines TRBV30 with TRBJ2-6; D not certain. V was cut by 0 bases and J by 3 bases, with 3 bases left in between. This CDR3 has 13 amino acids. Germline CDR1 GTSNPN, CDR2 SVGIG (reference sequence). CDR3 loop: CAWSVGGANVLTF. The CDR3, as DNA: TGTGCCTGGAGTGTAGGTGGGGCCAACGTCCTGACTTTC.

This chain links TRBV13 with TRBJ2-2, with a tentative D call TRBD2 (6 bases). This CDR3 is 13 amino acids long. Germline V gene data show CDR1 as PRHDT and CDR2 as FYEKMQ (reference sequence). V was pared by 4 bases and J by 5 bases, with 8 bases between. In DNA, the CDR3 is TGTGCCAGCAGCTCTCTAGCGACCGGGGAGCTGTTTTTT. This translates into CASSSLATGELFF.

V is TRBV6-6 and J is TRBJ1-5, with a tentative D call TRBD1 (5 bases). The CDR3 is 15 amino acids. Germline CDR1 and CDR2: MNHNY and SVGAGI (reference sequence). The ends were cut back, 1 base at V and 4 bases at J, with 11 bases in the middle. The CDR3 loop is CASSYFGQGNQPQHF. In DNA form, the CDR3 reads TGTGCCAGCAGTTACTTCGGACAAGGGAATCAGCCCCAGCATTTT.

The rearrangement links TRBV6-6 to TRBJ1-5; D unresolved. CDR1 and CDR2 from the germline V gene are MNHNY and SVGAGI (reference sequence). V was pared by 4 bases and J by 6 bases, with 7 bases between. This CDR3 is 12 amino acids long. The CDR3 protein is CASSLDIQPQHF. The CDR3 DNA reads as TGTGCCAGCAGTTTAGACATTCAGCCCCAGCATTTT.

CDR3 residues: CASSGTIATREQYF. CDR3 nucleotide sequence: TGTGCCAGCAGCGGGACTATCGCAACGAGGGAGCAGTACTTC. The V gene is TRBV5-6, the J gene TRBJ2-7, with 7 bases aligning to TRBD2. This CDR3 has 14 residues. Germline CDR1 reads SGHDT; CDR2 reads YYEEEE. V lost 4 bases, J lost 7 bases, and 11 bases stayed unmatched.

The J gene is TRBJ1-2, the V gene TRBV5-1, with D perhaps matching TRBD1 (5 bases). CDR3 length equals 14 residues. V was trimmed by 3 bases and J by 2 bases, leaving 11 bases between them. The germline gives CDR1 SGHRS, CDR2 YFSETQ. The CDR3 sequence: CASSSSGTNYGYTF. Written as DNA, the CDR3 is TGCGCCAGCAGCTCATCCGGGACCAACTATGGCTACACCTTC.

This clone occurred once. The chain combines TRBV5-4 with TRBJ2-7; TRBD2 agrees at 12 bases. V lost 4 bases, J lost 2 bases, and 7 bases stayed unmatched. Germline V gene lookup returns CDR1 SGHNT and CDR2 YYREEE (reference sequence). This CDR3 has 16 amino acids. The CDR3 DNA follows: TGTGCCAGCAGCCACCGACTAGCGGGGGTACCCTACGAGCAGTACTTC. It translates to CASSHRLAGVPYEQYF.

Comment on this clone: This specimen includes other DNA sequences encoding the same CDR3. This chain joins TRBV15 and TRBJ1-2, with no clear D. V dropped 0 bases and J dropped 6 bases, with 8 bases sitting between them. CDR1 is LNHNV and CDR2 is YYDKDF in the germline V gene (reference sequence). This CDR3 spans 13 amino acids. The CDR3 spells CATSREEGDGYTF. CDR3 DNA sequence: TGTGCCACCAGCAGAGAGGAGGGCGATGGCTACACCTTC.

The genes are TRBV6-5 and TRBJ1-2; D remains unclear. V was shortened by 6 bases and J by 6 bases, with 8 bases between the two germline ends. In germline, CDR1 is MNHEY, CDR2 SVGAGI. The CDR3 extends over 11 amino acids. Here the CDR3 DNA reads TGTGCCAGCAGAGAAGGGCATGGCTACACCTTC. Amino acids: CASREGHGYTF.